Presented here are 31 T cell receptor beta chains from one specimen sequenced in a study of cytomegalovirus exposure and HLA in healthy donors. The data were produced by immunoSEQ multiplex PCR, yet TCRdb's version contains in-frame clones alone and is incomplete. Found here are some 68,000 clones, just under 95% of them singletons; the top ten hold roughly 1.4%. Sample: PBMCs. These receptors were taken from a man younger than 35 in good health and CMV-seropositive.

This chain joins TRBV18 and TRBJ2-5; tentatively, D is TRBD2 (5 bases). Trimming stripped 4 bases from V and 2 bases from J, with 17 bases between. This CDR3 region has 16 residues. The V gene's germline CDR1 is KGHSH and CDR2 LQKENI. The CDR3 sequence: CASSRRDTVVQETQYF. CDR3 in DNA: TGTGCCAGCTCACGCCGGGATACAGTTGTTCAAGAGACCCAGTACTTC. Supplemented by reference TRBV18 and TRBJ2-5, the full variable domain reads NAGVMQNPRHLVRRRGQEARLRCSPMKGHSHVYWYRQLPEEGLKFMVYLQKENIIDESGMPKERFSAEFPKEGPSILRIQQVVRGDSAAYFCASSRRDTVVQETQYFGPGTRLLVL.

The chain combines TRBV6-1 with TRBJ1-5, with 9 bases fitting TRBD1. This CDR3 is 15 amino acids long. Germline assignment: CDR1 MNHNS and CDR2 SASEGT. Trimming took 6 bases from V and 6 from J; bases not matched to a gene: 9. The CDR3 loop is CASSPGTGFVQPQHF. The CDR3 DNA reads TGTGCCAGCAGCCCCGGGACAGGGTTTGTTCAGCCCCAGCATTTT.

This clone was counted a single time. The chain links TRBV18 to TRBJ2-3; D possibly corresponds to TRBD2 (6 bases). Germline V CDR1 and CDR2: KGHSH, LQKENI. Trimming removed 2 bases from V and 8 bases from J, with 14 bases in between. The CDR3 has 14 amino acids. CDR3 nucleotide sequence: TGTGCCAGCTCACCATCGGAGGGGACGGGTACGCAGTATTTT. Protein sequence: CASSPSEGTGTQYF.

The gene calls are TRBV28 and TRBJ2-1, with D possibly TRBD2 on 5 matching bases. The germline V and J ends were trimmed by 4 bases and 9 bases, with 22 bases remaining between them. The CDR3 extends over 16 amino acids. The germline V gene encodes CDR1 MDHEN and CDR2 SYDVKM. CDR3 sequence reads: CASSSHMATPRGEQFF. The CDR3 coding sequence is TGTGCCAGCAGTTCCCACATGGCGACTCCACGGGGTGAGCAGTTCTTC.

In its sample, this clone was seen once. The gene calls are TRBV5-1 and TRBJ1-2; 11 positions agree with TRBD1. Trimming cost V 4 bases and J 8 bases; bases outside gene matches: 4. Germline CDR1 reads SGHRS; CDR2 reads YFSETQ. The CDR3 sequence is 13 residues long. The CDR3: CASSDGTGGGYTF. The CDR3, as DNA: TGCGCCAGCAGCGATGGGACAGGGGGGGGCTACACCTTC.

The V gene is TRBV5-4, the J gene TRBJ1-1; 8 bases map to TRBD1. CDR3 size: 12 residues. The V gene's germline CDR1 is SGHNT and CDR2 YYREEE (reference sequence). V shed 4 bases, J shed 6 bases, and the junction held 2 bases outside the gene matches. CDR3 sequence reads: CASSRQGSEAFF. The CDR3 bases are TGTGCCAGCAGCAGACAGGGGTCTGAAGCTTTCTTT.

This clone was seen once. The genes are TRBV27 and TRBJ2-3, with D possibly being TRBD1 (6 bases). Germline assignment: CDR1 MNHEY and CDR2 SMNVEV (reference sequence). The ends were cut back, 2 bases at V and 6 bases at J, with 12 bases in the middle. There are 14 residues in the CDR3. The CDR3 reads CASSLAGAEDTQYF. The DNA of the CDR3 is TGTGCCAGCAGTTTAGCAGGGGCGGAGGATACGCAGTATTTT.

This sequence joins TRBV5-1 and TRBJ2-7; 7 nucleotides agree with TRBD2. The V gene end was trimmed by 4 bases and the J gene end by 6 bases; junction bases not matched to a gene: 10. The CDR3 has 14 amino acids. CDR1 SGHRS and CDR2 YFSETQ come from the germline V gene. The CDR3 sequence is CASSLWAGDSEQYF. The CDR3 DNA is TGCGCCAGCAGCCTTTGGGCGGGAGACTCCGAGCAGTACTTC.

This chain joins TRBV6-5 and TRBJ2-7; TRBD1 matches at 7 bases. V trimming: 4 bases; J trimming: 3 bases; junction bases outside the gene matches: 12. The CDR3 sequence is 16 residues long. Germline CDR1 MNHEY, CDR2 SVGAGI. CDR3 protein: CASSFQGWDSNYEQYF. The CDR3 region has the DNA TGTGCCAGCAGTTTCCAGGGTTGGGACAGTAACTACGAGCAGTACTTC.

CDR3 protein: CASSAEGGYGNEQFF. CDR3 nucleotides: TGCGCCAGCAGCGCTGAGGGGGGGTATGGGAATGAGCAGTTCTTC. V and J are TRBV10-2 and TRBJ2-1; a possible D gene is TRBD2 (7 bases). The ends were cut back, 6 bases at V and 7 bases at J, with 19 bases in the middle. This CDR3 region has 15 residues. CDR1 WSHSY and CDR2 SAAADI come from the germline V gene.

V usage is TRBV23-1 and J usage is TRBJ2-7; D gene ambiguous. TRBV23-1 belongs to the ORF category, with a function that is uncertain. The CDR3 extends over 17 amino acids. V was pared by 3 bases and J by 3 bases, with 21 bases between. DNA of the CDR3: TGCGCCAGCAGTCACCGACTTATCGGGTCTCTCCACTACGAGCAGTACTTC. As protein: CASSHRLIGSLHYEQYF.

This sequence joins TRBV4-1 and TRBJ2-1; 13 bases match TRBD2. The CDR3 loop spans 16 amino acids. The V gene's germline CDR1 is MGHRA and CDR2 YSYEKL. V lost 4 bases and J lost 9; bases outside the gene matches: 9. The CDR3 protein is CASSLTSGGARGEQFF. CDR3 DNA: TGCGCCAGCAGCCTCACTAGCGGGGGGGCCCGAGGTGAGCAGTTCTTC.

J is TRBJ2-7 and V is TRBV11-2, with 7 bases fitting TRBD2. The length of the CDR3 is 15 residues. Germline CDR1 SGHAT, CDR2 FQNNGV. V gave up 5 bases and J gave up 4 bases; unmatched junction bases: 11. As DNA, the CDR3 is TGTGCCAGCAGCCTTTCGGGGGGACCCACTTACGAGCAGTACTTC. It yields the protein CASSLSGGPTYEQYF.

This chain uses TRBV7-9 with TRBJ2-7, with TRBD1 matching over 8 bases. From germline, CDR1 is SEHNR and CDR2 FQNEAQ (reference sequence). This CDR3 is built from 17 residues. V shed 1 base, J shed 4 bases, and the junction held 12 bases outside the gene matches. Written as DNA, the CDR3 is TGTGCCAGCAGCTTAGACCCAGGGGGCTATCCCAAATACGAGCAGTACTTC. Protein product: CASSLDPGGYPKYEQYF.

The rearrangement links TRBV30 to TRBJ1-6; no clear D gene. Germline assignment: CDR1 GTSNPN and CDR2 SVGIG (reference sequence). The CDR3 is 13 amino acids. The V and J ends lost 0 bases and 7 bases respectively, with 7 bases between them. Written as DNA, the CDR3 is TGTGCCTGGAGTGTAGTTGAGAATTCACCCCTCCACTTT. Translation gives CAWSVVENSPLHF.

The V and J genes are TRBV19 and TRBJ2-7; 9 nucleotides agree with TRBD2. The CDR3 loop spans 14 amino acids. The V gene end was trimmed by 5 bases and the J gene end by 2 bases; junction bases not matched to a gene: 4. Germline values: CDR1 LNHDA, CDR2 SQIVND (reference sequence). The CDR3 loop is CASSVVAGAYEQYF. CDR3 nucleotide sequence: TGTGCCAGTAGTGTAGTAGCGGGAGCCTACGAGCAGTACTTC. The full variable domain, rest sourced from reference TRBV19 and TRBJ2-7, is DGGITQSPKYLFRKEGQNVTLSCEQNLNHDAMYWYRQDPGQGLRLIYYSQIVNDFQKGDIAEGYSVSREKKESFPLTVTSAQKNPTAFYLCASSVVAGAYEQYFGPGTRLTVT.

The J gene is TRBJ2-3, the V gene TRBV6-5, with a tentative D call TRBD2 (5 bases). The CDR3 runs to 14 residues. Trimming took off 2 bases at V and 1 base at J, with 7 bases between the two ends. The germline gives CDR1 MNHEY, CDR2 SVGAGI. CDR3 bases: TGTGCCAGCAGTTACCCCGGGGGCACAGATACGCAGTATTTT. Its protein product is CASSYPGGTDTQYF.

This chain joins TRBV7-8 and TRBJ1-5; TRBD1 aligns across 7 bases. Germline CDR1 is SGHVS and CDR2 is FQNEAQ. CDR3 size: 19 residues. Trimming took 5 bases from V and 0 from J; bases not matched to a gene: 16. CDR3 protein: CASSPEYAGDRASNQPQHF. CDR3 sequence (DNA): TGTGCCAGCAGCCCAGAATACGCGGGTGACAGGGCTAGCAATCAGCCCCAGCATTTT.

The chain joins TRBV6-5 to TRBJ2-2; TRBD1 is a possible D gene (6 bases). Trimming stripped 7 bases from V and 4 bases from J, with 13 bases between. The CDR3 is made up of 14 amino acids. Germline lookup yields CDR1 MNHEY and CDR2 SVGAGI. The CDR3 loop reads CASKQGIGTGELFF. The CDR3 DNA reads TGTGCCAGCAAGCAGGGGATCGGCACCGGGGAGCTGTTTTTT.

Details on this clone: The junction departs from germline at one end; a sequencing error may be responsible. The chain links TRBV2 to TRBJ1-2; maybe TRBD1 (6 bases). The CDR3 contains 10 residues. Looked up from germline, CDR1 is SNHLY and CDR2 is FYNNEI. CDR3 residues: CASILDRPYF. CDR3 nucleotides: TGTGCCAGCATTTTAGACAGGCCCTACTTC.

The chain couples TRBV5-6 to TRBJ2-2; TRBD2 matches at 12 bases. The V gene's germline CDR1 is SGHDT and CDR2 YYEEEE. V shed 5 bases and J 3 bases; nucleotides not matched to a gene: 8. This CDR3 has 17 residues. CDR3 bases: TGTGCCAGCAGTCAGCTAGCGGGGGGGCAATACACCGGGGAGCTGTTTTTT. As protein: CASSQLAGGQYTGELFF.

The V gene is TRBV19, the J gene TRBJ2-7; no firm D call. Germline V lookup: CDR1 LNHDA, CDR2 SQIVND (reference sequence). Trimming removed 0 bases from V and 3 bases from J, with 6 bases in between. This CDR3 spans 13 amino acids. CDR3 nucleotides: TGTGCCAGTAGTATAGAACAGAACTACGAGCAGTACTTC. It codes for CASSIEQNYEQYF.

The genes are TRBV6-1 and TRBJ1-4; 10 nucleotides line up with TRBD1. The CDR3 loop spans 14 amino acids. The V gene end was trimmed by 4 bases and the J gene end by 8 bases; junction bases not matched to a gene: 4. The germline gives CDR1 MNHNS, CDR2 SASEGT. DNA of the CDR3: TGTGCCAGCAGTGCCGGGACAGGGGAAGAAAAACTGTTTTTT. Its translation is CASSAGTGEEKLFF.

V usage is TRBV6-6 and J usage is TRBJ2-5, with a tentative D call TRBD2 (5 bases). The V end was cut by 5 bases, the J end by 5 bases, with 12 bases between. CDR3 length: 13 amino acids. Germline-derived CDR1 and CDR2 are MNHNY and SVGAGI (reference sequence). CDR3 DNA: TGTGCCAGCAGTCGCTCCGGGGTGGAGACCCAGTACTTC. As protein: CASSRSGVETQYF.

V is TRBV27 and J is TRBJ2-2; no clear D gene. V dropped 8 bases and J dropped 0 bases, with 10 bases sitting between them. This CDR3 is 14 amino acids long. Germline CDR1 is MNHEY and CDR2 is SMNVEV (reference sequence). CDR3 protein: CASGLNSNTGELFF. The CDR3 DNA follows: TGTGCCAGCGGTCTAAACTCGAACACCGGGGAGCTGTTTTTT.

The V and J genes are TRBV7-2 and TRBJ2-1, with 15 bases identical to TRBD2. V trimming: 4 bases; J trimming: 6 bases; junction bases outside the gene matches: 7. CDR1 SGHTA and CDR2 FQGNSA come from the germline V gene. The CDR3 spans 17 residues. CDR3 nucleotide sequence: TGTGCCAGCAGCTCGGGGACTAGCGGGGGGATTCTCAATGAGCAGTTCTTC. Its translation: CASSSGTSGGILNEQFF.

CDR3 region: CASSLGGGWWAEAFF. CDR3 DNA: TGTGCCAGCAGCTTAGGAGGGGGATGGTGGGCTGAAGCTTTCTTT. The chain recombines TRBV11-3 with TRBJ1-1, with D maybe TRBD1 (6 bases). V was pared by 1 base and J by 6 bases, with 15 bases between. Germline-derived CDR1 and CDR2 are SGHNT and YENEEA. The CDR3 has 15 residues. Together with reference TRBV11-3 and TRBJ1-1, the CDR3 gives the full variable domain: EAGVVQSPRYKIIEKKQPVAFWCNPISGHNTLYWYLQNLGQGPELLIRYENEEAVDDSQLPKDRFSAERLKGVDSTLKIQPAELGDSAVYLCASSLGGGWWAEAFFGQGTRLTVV.

The chain employs TRBV9 and TRBJ2-5, with 7 bases aligning to TRBD1. Germline lookup yields CDR1 SGDLS and CDR2 YYNGEE. The trim removed 4 bases at V and 4 bases at J, leaving 16 bases unmatched. The CDR3 is 17 amino acids. CDR3 in amino acids: CASSRPAGGGLGETQYF. In DNA form, the CDR3 reads TGTGCCAGCAGCCGACCAGCAGGGGGTGGGTTAGGAGAGACCCAGTACTTC.

The chain carries TRBV7-9 and TRBJ2-5, with 11 positions matching TRBD2. V shed 6 bases and J 0 bases; nucleotides not matched to a gene: 6. This CDR3 has 16 amino acids. Per germline, CDR1 SEHNR and CDR2 FQNEAQ (reference sequence). CDR3 amino acids: CASSLRLAGYQETQYF. Written as DNA, the CDR3 is TGTGCCAGCAGTCTAAGACTAGCGGGATACCAAGAGACCCAGTACTTC. Drawing the rest from reference TRBV7-9 and TRBJ2-5, the complete variable domain is DTGVSQNPRHKITKRGQNVTFRCDPISEHNRLYWYRQTLGQGPEFLTYFQNEAQLEKSRLLSDRFSAERPKGSFSTLEIQRTEQGDSAMYLCASSLRLAGYQETQYFGPGTRLLVL.

The chain joins TRBV27 to TRBJ2-7; D is perhaps TRBD2 (7 bases). Trimming removed 3 bases at V and 5 bases at J, with 14 bases between. Germline values: CDR1 MNHEY, CDR2 SMNVEV (reference sequence). This CDR3 spans 14 amino acids. CDR3 nucleotide sequence: TGTGCCAGCAGTTTTCGGGGGGCGATCCACGAGCAGTACTTC. It translates to CASSFRGAIHEQYF.

The chain employs TRBV2 and TRBJ2-1; 11 nucleotides align to TRBD2. Trimming at V came to 1 base and at J to 6 bases, leaving 5 bases not matched to a gene. The CDR3 runs 16 residues. Germline V CDR1 and CDR2: SNHLY, FYNNEI. The CDR3 here is CASSEELAGGLNEQFF. The CDR3 DNA sequence: TGTGCCAGCAGTGAAGAGCTAGCGGGGGGCCTCAATGAGCAGTTCTTC.